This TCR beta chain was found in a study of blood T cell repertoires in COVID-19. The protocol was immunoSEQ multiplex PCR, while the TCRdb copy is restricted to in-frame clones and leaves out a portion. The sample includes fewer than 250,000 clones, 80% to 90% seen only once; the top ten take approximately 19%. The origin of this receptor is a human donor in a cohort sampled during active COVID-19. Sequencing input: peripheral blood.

The CDR3 reads CASRGQPNQPQHF. CDR3 nucleotides: TGTGCCAGCAGGGGACAGCCTAATCAGCCCCAGCATTTT. The chain joins TRBV12-3 or TRBV12-4 to TRBJ1-5, with 7 positions matching TRBD1. V shed 6 bases, J shed 4 bases, and the junction held 3 bases outside the gene matches. The length of the CDR3 is 13 residues.